This T cell receptor beta chain derives from a study of glioma-infiltrating T cells. Using RNA template, CDR3s of TCR alpha and beta were amplified with iRepertoire arm-PCR. TCRdb ran MiXCR on the multiplex PCR reads and lists one entry per CDR3 protein. The sample yields about 22,000 distinct CDR3 sequences, about 26% seen once. This clonotype turned up a few times. Trimming removed 1 base at V and 6 bases at J, with 15 bases between. Germline values: CDR1 LGHNA, CDR2 YSLEER. This CDR3 contains 15 residues. The chain couples TRBV4-3 to TRBJ1-2; the D gene is possibly TRBD1 (5 bases). This receptor was obtained from a human donor with low-grade glioma or glioblastoma, undergoing nonglioma brain surgery, or in good health (not recorded which). Sample: glioma tissue, nonneoplastic brain tissue, or PBMCs (not recorded which). CDR3 loop: CASSQVREGWNGYTF. DNA for the CDR3: TGCGCCAGCAGCCAAGTTAGAGAGGGGTGGAATGGCTACACCTTC.